A single TCR beta chain is shown here with its context. The antigen remains unidentified. These data are taken from a study of cytomegalovirus exposure and HLA in healthy donors. Turning to the study itself: Samples from HLA-typed donors yielded about 85 million unique TCRs in an early data release. Notes on the study in general: A later analysis found most CMV-associated TCR beta chains apparently HLA-restricted.

Primers: 60 Vbeta forward and 13 Jbeta reverse. Assay used: immunoSEQ multiplex PCR; TCRdb lists only in-frame clones, some missing. The listing contains roughly 120,000 clones. This CDR3 has 15 residues. V gave up 4 bases and J gave up 3 bases; unmatched junction bases: 8. In germline, CDR1 is MNHNS, CDR2 SASEGT. Donors were nominally healthy when sampled, though unrecorded immune exposures were likely. This sequence was found in a man younger than 45 in good health and CMV-seronegative. Sequencing was performed on PBMCs. The chain combines TRBV6-1 with TRBJ1-2; 7 bases are shared with TRBD1. The CDR3 nucleotides read TGTGCCAGCAGTGGGGGGCAGGGGGGAGACTATGGCTACACCTTC. Translation gives CASSGGQGGDYGYTF.